The text below deals with one T cell receptor (beta chain). The junction and the germline gene differ at one end; a read error may be behind it. The sample comes from a study of human T cells and chemical hapten exposure. The germline gives CDR1 SGHKS, CDR2 YYEKEE (reference sequence). This CDR3 is 13 amino acids long. Time point: patch test 2, 6 weeks after DPC sensitization. Specified treatment: therapeutic diphenylcyclopropenone sensitization with weekly scalp DPC. Methods used by the authors: Samples held a median of 95,638 TCRs, range roughly 20,000–690,600. TCRdb re-derived calls from the RACE reads in MiXCR, one entry per CDR3 protein. These V and J calls are TCRdb output, not the study's own analysis. Of 80,000 to 95,000 distinct CDR3 sequences listed, 9.5% to 12% are singletons.

The sample in question was whole blood, obtained in connection with sensitization to the hapten diphenylcyclopropenone (DPC). The clonotype was recovered from a middle-aged man with alopecia areata. Some clones in this sample may be carry-over from other donors' samples. The rearrangement joins TRBV5-5 to TRBJ1-6; the D is unclear. The CDR3 is CVSSFGLNSPLHF. The CDR3 DNA follows: TGTGTCAGCAGCTTTGGTTTGAATTCACCCCTCCACTTT.